The next 15 T cell receptor beta chains were all read from a single sample in a study of immune evolution from preneoplasia to lung adenocarcinoma. This table comes from immunoSEQ multiplex PCR, and its TCRdb copy is limited to in-frame clones, with some not included. This sample yields several thousand clones, of which around 77% are seen a single time; approximately 6.7% belongs to the top ten. Sequencing used FFPE minimally invasive lung adenocarcinoma tissue. The source of these receptors is a person aged 55-85 years with lung adenocarcinoma.

This clone has only one observation. The chain joins TRBV28 to TRBJ2-3, with D hard to call. The CDR3 runs 14 residues. Trimming removed 7 bases from V and 2 bases from J, with 13 bases in between. Germline V lookup: CDR1 MDHEN, CDR2 SYDVKM. CDR3 region: CASNGLGYTDTQYF. CDR3 in DNA: TGTGCCAGCAACGGGCTCGGATACACAGATACGCAGTATTTT.

The rearrangement links TRBV27 to TRBJ1-5, with 7 bases lining up with TRBD1. This CDR3 has 15 residues. The germline CDR1 and CDR2 sequences are MNHEY and SMNVEV (reference sequence). Unmatched junction bases numbered 9, after V lost 7 bases and J lost 3 bases. This CDR3 is CASKETGAYNQPQHF. In nucleotides, the CDR3 is TGTGCCAGCAAGGAAACAGGGGCCTACAATCAGCCCCAGCATTTT.

The gene calls are TRBV6-5 and TRBJ1-4, with 8 bases fitting TRBD1. Germline V gene sequence: CDR1 MNHEY, CDR2 SVGAGI. V trimming: 2 bases; J trimming: 3 bases; junction bases outside the gene matches: 2. The CDR3 runs 15 residues. DNA of the CDR3: TGTGCCAGCAGTTACCAGGGGGCGTCTAATGAAAAACTGTTTTTT. This codes for CASSYQGASNEKLFF.

In its sample, this clone was seen a few times. The chain is built from TRBV30 and TRBJ2-2; D not certain. Germline CDR1 and CDR2: GTSNPN and SVGIG (reference sequence). CDR3 length: 13 residues. The ends were cut back, 4 bases at V and 3 bases at J, with 9 bases in the middle. The CDR3, as DNA: TGTGCCTGGACCTTGCGAGACACCGGGGAGCTGTTTTTT. It is translated as CAWTLRDTGELFF. Variable domain in full (rest from reference TRBV30 and TRBJ2-2): SQTIHQWPATLVQPVGSPLSLECTVEGTSNPNLYWYRQAAGRGLQLLFYSVGIGQISSEVPQNLSASRPQDRQFILSSKKLLLSDSGFYLCAWTLRDTGELFFGEGSRLTVL.

The genes are TRBV11-2 and TRBJ2-3, with D tentatively TRBD2 (6 bases). V lost 3 bases and J 1 base, leaving 8 bases between the germline ends. This CDR3 has 14 amino acids. Germline CDR1 SGHAT, CDR2 FQNNGV. The CDR3 sequence: CASSLAGRTDTQYF. CDR3 nucleotide sequence: TGTGCCAGCAGCTTGGCGGGACGCACAGATACGCAGTATTTT.

This clone was observed a single time. This chain uses TRBV29-1 with TRBJ2-3; the D gene is possibly TRBD2 (5 bases). The CDR3 length is 12 residues. CDR1 is SQVTM and CDR2 is ANQGSEA in the germline V gene. V was pared by 7 bases and J by 0 bases, with 8 bases between. The CDR3 coding sequence is TGCAGCGACGCGGGTAGCACAGATACGCAGTATTTT. Its translation is CSDAGSTDTQYF.

The genes are TRBV7-9 and TRBJ2-1, with D perhaps matching TRBD2 (6 bases). Per germline, CDR1 SEHNR and CDR2 FQNEAQ (reference sequence). The CDR3 length is 16 residues. Trimming left V 5 bases short and J 5 bases short, with 19 bases between. The CDR3 nucleotides are TGTGCCAGCAGCCCTATGGGGGGAGGTAAGGACAATGAGCAGTTCTTC. Translating gives CASSPMGGGKDNEQFF.

This clone was counted between two and nine times. The J gene is TRBJ2-2, the V gene TRBV9; no definite D call. The CDR3 sequence is 14 residues long. Trimming took off 0 bases at V and 2 bases at J, with 5 bases between the two ends. Germline CDR1 and CDR2: SGDLS and YYNGEE. CDR3 sequence reads: CASSVGANTGELFF. The CDR3 region has the DNA TGTGCCAGCAGCGTAGGGGCTAACACCGGGGAGCTGTTTTTT.

The chain links TRBV29-1 to TRBJ2-1; D might be TRBD1 or TRBD2, each matching 5 bases. The germline V and J ends were trimmed by 5 bases and 8 bases, with 19 bases remaining between them. The CDR3 totals 14 residues. Germline V lookup: CDR1 SQVTM, CDR2 ANQGSEA. The DNA for the CDR3 is TGCAGCGTTCTCTTCTATGTCGGGACCCATGAGCAGTTCTTC. Encoded protein: CSVLFYVGTHEQFF.

The chain couples TRBV10-3 to TRBJ2-7; tentative D call: TRBD1 (5 bases). This CDR3 is 13 amino acids long. Trimming stripped 6 bases from V and 3 bases from J, with 12 bases between. The germline V gene encodes CDR1 ENHRY and CDR2 SYGVKD. The CDR3 DNA sequence: TGTGCCATCAGGCAGGGTATGAGCTACGAGCAGTACTTC. Translated, it gives CAIRQGMSYEQYF.

To note about this clone: One junction end does not reproduce the germline sequence, and a read error may be involved. The rearrangement joins TRBV5-1 to TRBJ2-7; 8 bases match TRBD1. The germline V gene encodes CDR1 SGHRS and CDR2 YFSETQ. This CDR3 is 12 amino acids long. The CDR3 reads CASSPETGECFF. CDR3 sequence (DNA): TGCGCCAGCAGCCCGGAGACAGGGGAATGCTTCTTC.

V and J are TRBV7-2 and TRBJ2-5; perhaps D is TRBD1 or TRBD2 (5 bases each). The CDR3 length is 13 residues. The V and J ends lost 5 bases and 12 bases respectively, with 19 bases between them. Looked up from germline, CDR1 is SGHTA and CDR2 is FQGNSA. CDR3: CASSAVRGPQKYF. CDR3 sequence (DNA): TGTGCCAGCAGCGCGGTCCGGGGCCCACAGAAGTACTTC.

The J gene is TRBJ2-5, the V gene TRBV6-6, with D perhaps TRBD1 or TRBD2 (5 bases each). Germline values: CDR1 MNHNY, CDR2 SVGAGI (reference sequence). The length of the CDR3 is 16 residues. The germline V and J ends were trimmed by 6 bases and 5 bases, with 22 bases remaining between them. The CDR3 DNA is TGTGCCAGCAGCCAAAACCGGATCGGGGCCGAGGAGACCCAGTACTTC. Protein: CASSQNRIGAEETQYF.

CDR3 sequence reads: CASSVVVGDPKGGELFF. The CDR3 nucleotides read TGTGCCAGCAGCGTAGTAGTAGGTGACCCCAAGGGCGGGGAGCTGTTTTTT. The chain carries TRBV9 and TRBJ2-2; D call uncertain. This CDR3 region has 17 residues. The V and J ends lost 0 bases and 7 bases respectively, with 19 bases between them. Germline V gene lookup returns CDR1 SGDLS and CDR2 YYNGEE.

This clone has a single count. V and J are TRBV29-1 and TRBJ1-1, with D tentatively TRBD1 (6 bases). V lost 7 bases and J lost 0, with 12 bases in between. CDR1 and CDR2 from the germline V gene are SQVTM and ANQGSEA. This CDR3 is built from 13 residues. The CDR3 DNA reads TGCAGCGCTGGGGGACAATTGAACACTGAAGCTTTCTTT. This encodes CSAGGQLNTEAFF.